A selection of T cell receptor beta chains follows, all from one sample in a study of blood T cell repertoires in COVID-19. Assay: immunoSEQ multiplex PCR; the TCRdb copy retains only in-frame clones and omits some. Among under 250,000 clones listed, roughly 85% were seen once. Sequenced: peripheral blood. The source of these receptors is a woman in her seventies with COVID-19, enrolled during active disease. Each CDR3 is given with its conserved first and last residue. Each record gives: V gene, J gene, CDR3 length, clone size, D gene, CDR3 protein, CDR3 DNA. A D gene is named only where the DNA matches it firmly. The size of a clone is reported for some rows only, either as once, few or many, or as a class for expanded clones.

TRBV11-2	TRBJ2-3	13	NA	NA	CASSYTGTDTQYF	TGTGCCAGCAGCTACACAGGCACAGATACGCAGTATTTT
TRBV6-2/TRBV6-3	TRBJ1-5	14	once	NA	CASSYQGGNQPQHF	TGTGCCAGCAGTTACCAAGGGGGCAATCAGCCCCAGCATTTT
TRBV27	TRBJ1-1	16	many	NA	CASSPLLSRVNTEAFF	TGTGCCAGCAGTCCCCTATTGTCCAGGGTGAACACTGAAGCTTTCTTT
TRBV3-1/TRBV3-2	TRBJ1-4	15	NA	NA	CASSQVGGVEEKLFF	TGTGCCAGCAGCCAAGTAGGAGGGGTCGAAGAAAAACTGTTTTTT
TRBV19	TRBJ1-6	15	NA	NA	CASSMARAYNSPLHF	TGTGCCAGTAGTATGGCCCGGGCCTATAATTCACCCCTCCACTTT
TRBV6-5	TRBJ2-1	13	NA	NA	CASSYSVGGEQFF	TGTGCCAGCAGTTACTCGGTCGGGGGAGAGCAGTTCTTC
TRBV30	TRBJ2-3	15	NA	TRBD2	CAWSGLAGVADTQYF	TGTGCCTGGAGTGGGCTAGCGGGAGTCGCAGATACGCAGTATTTT
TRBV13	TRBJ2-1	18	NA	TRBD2	CASSKRASGPRSYNEQFF	TGTGCCAGCAGCAAAAGGGCTAGCGGGCCTCGCTCCTACAATGAGCAGTTCTTC
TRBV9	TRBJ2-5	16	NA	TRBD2	CASSVSSGRAGETQYF	TGTGCCAGCAGCGTATCTAGCGGGAGGGCCGGGGAGACCCAGTACTTC
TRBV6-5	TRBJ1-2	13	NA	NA	CASRSPGVGGYTF	TGTGCCAGCAGGTCCCCGGGAGTTGGTGGCTACACCTTC
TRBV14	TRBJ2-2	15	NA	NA	CASSQVAGHTGELFF	TGTGCCAGCAGCCAAGTCGCAGGGCACACCGGGGAGCTGTTTTTT
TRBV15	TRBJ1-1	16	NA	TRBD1	CATGSGTGTLNTEAFF	TGTGCCACCGGGTCCGGGACAGGGACCCTGAACACTGAAGCTTTCTTT
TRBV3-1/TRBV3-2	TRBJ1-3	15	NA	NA	CASSQGTNHQGTIYF	TGTGCCAGCAGCCAAGGGACTAACCACCAGGGCACCATATATTTT
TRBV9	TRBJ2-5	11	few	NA	CASSVEETQYF	TGTGCCAGCAGCGTCGAAGAGACCCAGTACTTC
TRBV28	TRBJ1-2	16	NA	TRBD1	CASRGQTGDYNYGYTF	TGTGCCAGCAGGGGACAGACAGGGGACTATAACTATGGCTACACCTTC
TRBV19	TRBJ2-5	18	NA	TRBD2	CASSSGTSGRPLQETQYF	TGTGCCAGTAGTTCAGGGACTAGCGGGAGACCGCTCCAAGAGACCCAGTACTTC
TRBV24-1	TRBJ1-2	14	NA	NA	CATSDRTANYGYTF	TGTGCCACCAGTGATCGGACAGCTAACTATGGCTACACCTTC
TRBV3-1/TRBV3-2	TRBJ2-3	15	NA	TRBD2	CASSPRGGGLDTQYF	TGTGCCAGCTCACCCCGGGGGGGAGGGTTAGATACGCAGTATTTT
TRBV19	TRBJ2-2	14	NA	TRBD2	CASRSSGSTGELFF	TGTGCCAGTAGGAGTAGCGGGAGTACCGGGGAGCTGTTTTTT
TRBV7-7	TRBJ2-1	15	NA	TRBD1	CASSQLQGRDDEQFF	TGTGCTAGCAGCCAACTACAGGGGAGAGACGATGAGCAGTTCTTC
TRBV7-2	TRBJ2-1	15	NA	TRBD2	CASRHPGLAYNEQFF	TGTGCCAGCAGACACCCTGGACTAGCCTACAATGAGCAGTTCTTC
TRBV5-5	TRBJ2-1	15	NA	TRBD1	CASNLAGQGYNEQFF	TGTGCCAGCAACTTGGCGGGACAGGGATACAATGAGCAGTTCTTC
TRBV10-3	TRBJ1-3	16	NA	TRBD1	CATVPGQDHSGNTIYF	TGTGCCACCGTCCCCGGACAGGACCACTCTGGAAACACCATATATTTT
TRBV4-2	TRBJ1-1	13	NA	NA	CASSQDAAEEAFF	TGTGCCAGCAGCCAAGACGCTGCAGAAGAAGCTTTCTTT
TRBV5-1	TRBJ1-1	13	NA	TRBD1	CASGPDRVTEAFF	TGCGCCAGCGGCCCAGACAGGGTAACTGAAGCTTTCTTT
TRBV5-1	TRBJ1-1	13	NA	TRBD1	CASSGNRGIEAFF	TGCGCCAGCAGCGGAAACAGGGGAATTGAAGCTTTCTTT
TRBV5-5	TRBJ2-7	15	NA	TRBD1	CASSPRTGPSYEQYF	TGTGCCAGCAGCCCCCGGACAGGGCCATCCTACGAGCAGTACTTC
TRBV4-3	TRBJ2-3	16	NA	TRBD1	CASSQVGTGTTDTQYF	TGCGCCAGCAGCCAAGTAGGGACAGGGACCACAGATACGCAGTATTTT
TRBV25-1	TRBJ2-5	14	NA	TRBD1	CASSAQTGVETQYF	TGTGCCAGCAGTGCCCAGACAGGGGTCGAGACCCAGTACTTC
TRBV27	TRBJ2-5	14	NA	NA	CASSLSRGQETQYF	TGTGCCAGCAGTTTATCCAGGGGACAAGAGACCCAGTACTTC
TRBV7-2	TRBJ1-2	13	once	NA	CASSLGQVYGYTF	TGTGCCAGCAGCTTAGGACAGGTCTATGGCTACACCTTC
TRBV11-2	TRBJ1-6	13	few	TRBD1	CASGTGRNSPLHF	TGTGCCAGTGGGACAGGGAGGAATTCACCCCTCCACTTT
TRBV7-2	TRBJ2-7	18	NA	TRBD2	CASSSRGLAGGRSYEQYF	TGTGCCAGCAGCTCCAGAGGACTAGCGGGAGGACGGTCCTACGAGCAGTACTTC
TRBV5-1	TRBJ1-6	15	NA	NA	CASSLAGEGNSPLHF	TGCGCCAGCAGCTTGGCCGGGGAGGGTAATTCACCCCTCCACTTT
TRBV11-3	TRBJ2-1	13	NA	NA	CASSLLEDNEQFF	TGTGCCAGCAGCTTACTTGAGGACAATGAGCAGTTCTTC
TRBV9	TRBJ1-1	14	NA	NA	CASSPRDGRTEAFF	TGTGCCAGCAGCCCCCGAGACGGGAGGACTGAAGCTTTCTTT
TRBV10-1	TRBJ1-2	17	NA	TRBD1	CASSLEGRTGGHYGYTF	TGCGCCAGCAGCTTAGAAGGGAGGACAGGGGGTCACTATGGCTACACCTTC
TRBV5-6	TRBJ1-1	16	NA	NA	CASSPGSGQRNREAFF	TGTGCCAGCAGCCCCGGGTCGGGACAAAGAAACCGTGAAGCTTTCTTT
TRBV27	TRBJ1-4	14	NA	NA	CASRDLGAGEKLFF	TGTGCCAGCAGGGATTTAGGGGCGGGGGAAAAACTGTTTTTT
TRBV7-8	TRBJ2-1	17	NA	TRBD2	CASSPGTSGVLNWEQFF	TGTGCCAGCAGCCCTGGGACTAGCGGGGTCCTAAATTGGGAGCAGTTCTTC
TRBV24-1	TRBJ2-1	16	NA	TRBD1	CATSDPTGGAYNEQFF	TGTGCCACCAGTGACCCCACAGGGGGCGCTTACAATGAGCAGTTCTTC
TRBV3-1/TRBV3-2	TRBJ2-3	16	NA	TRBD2	CASSHTTSGRPDTQYF	TGTGCCAGCAGCCACACCACTAGCGGGCGCCCAGATACGCAGTATTTT
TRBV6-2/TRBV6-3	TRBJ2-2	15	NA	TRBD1	CASSRGTGYTGELFF	TGTGCCAGCAGTAGGGGGACAGGGTACACCGGGGAGCTGTTTTTT
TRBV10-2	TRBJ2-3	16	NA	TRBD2	CATGLAGGPDTDTQYF	TGCGCCACAGGACTAGCGGGAGGGCCCGACACAGATACGCAGTATTTT
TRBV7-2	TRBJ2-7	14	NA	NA	CASSVPVLTYEQYF	TGTGCCAGCTCGGTCCCCGTCTTGACCTACGAGCAGTACTTC